A few counts support the clone carrying this T cell receptor beta chain. How the authors handled the data: Amplification of reference gene primers provided the estimated nucleated cell counts. Sequenced by immunoSEQ multiplex PCR; TCRdb stores in-frame clones only, minus some. The DNA was the basis for D and trimming; V, J and clone size are from that table. Of about 260,000 clones in the sample, 80% to 90% were seen once. Ages ranged from about 18 to 89 years, with residence in 20 to 30 US areas. Between the trimmed V and J ends, which lost 2 bases and 9 bases, there was a span of 23 bases. Germline V gene lookup returns CDR1 MNHEY and CDR2 SMNVEV (reference sequence). This CDR3 spans 17 amino acids. These data come from a study of blood T cell repertoires in COVID-19. At the level of the study: PBMCs, B-cell-depleted T cells, or T cells provided the cDNA or gDNA that made up the material.

The sample comprised PBMCs or T cells enriched from blood (not recorded which). The receptor was isolated from a man aged 25 to 40 with acute COVID-19. The chain links TRBV27 to TRBJ2-1; tentative D call: TRBD1 (5 bases). This CDR3 is CASSLGLAYSGRTEQFF. The CDR3 DNA reads TGTGCCAGCAGTTTAGGTTTGGCGTACTCAGGGCGTACTGAGCAGTTCTTC.